This T cell receptor (beta chain) is drawn from a study of neurological immune-mediated disorders. On the study more broadly: Relapsing-remitting patients made up most of the 34 multiple sclerosis patients, and secondary progressive patients made up 3.

This clonotype was found many times. The CDR3 is made up of 15 amino acids. Looked up from germline, CDR1 is SNHLY and CDR2 is FYNNEI. The V gene end was trimmed by 3 bases and the J gene end by 4 bases; junction bases not matched to a gene: 3. TCRdb re-analysed the 5' RACE reads in MiXCR, keeping a single row per CDR3 protein. The table includes tens of thousands of distinct CDR3 sequences, less than 4% detected once. The chain has TRBV2 and TRBJ2-7, with 13 bases identical to TRBD2. The sequenced sample consisted of PBMCs. This clonotype was sampled from a man younger than 45 with multiple sclerosis. The CDR3 DNA reads as TGTGCCAGCAGTGACCGGACTAGCGGGGGTTACGAGCAGTACTTC. Encoded protein: CASSDRTSGGYEQYF.